This TCR beta chain was sequenced in a study of human T cells and chemical hapten exposure. This clonotype came up a few times. Time point of the sample: patch test 3, about 24 weeks after DPC sensitization. Treatment in this sample: therapeutic diphenylcyclopropenone sensitization with weekly scalp DPC. Those who donated were patients with alopecia, 18 to 70 years of age, and suitable for DPC. TCRdb re-derived calls from the RACE reads in MiXCR, one entry per CDR3 protein. The data hold 95,000 to 150,000 distinct CDR3 sequences, with about 10% observed a single time. Looked up from germline, CDR1 is SGHDT and CDR2 is YYEEEE. Trimming left V 4 bases short and J 2 bases short, with 12 bases between. CDR3 length: 14 residues.

The chain links TRBV5-6 to TRBJ1-1; D unresolved. The sequencing here drew on whole blood, taken in connection with sensitization to the hapten diphenylcyclopropenone (DPC). The source of this sequence is a woman between 50 and 59 years old with alopecia areata. Some clones in this sample may be carry-over from other donors' samples. This CDR3 reads CASSLNGPNTEAFF. For the CDR3, the DNA is TGTGCCAGCAGCCTAAACGGACCAAACACTGAAGCTTTCTTT.